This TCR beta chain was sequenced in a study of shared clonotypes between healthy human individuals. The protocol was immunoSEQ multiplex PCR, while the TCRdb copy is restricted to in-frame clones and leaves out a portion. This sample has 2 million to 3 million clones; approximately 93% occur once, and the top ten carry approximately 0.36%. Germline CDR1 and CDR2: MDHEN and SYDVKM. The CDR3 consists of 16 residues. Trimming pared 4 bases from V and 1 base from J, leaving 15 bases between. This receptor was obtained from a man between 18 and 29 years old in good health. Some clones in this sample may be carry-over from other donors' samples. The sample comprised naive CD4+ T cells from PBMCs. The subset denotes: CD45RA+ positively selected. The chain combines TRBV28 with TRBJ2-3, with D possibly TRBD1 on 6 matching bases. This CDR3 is CASSSQKGEGTDTQYF. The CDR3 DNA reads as TGTGCCAGCAGTTCACAGAAGGGGGAAGGCACAGATACGCAGTATTTT.